The 18 T cell receptor beta chains listed next were all sequenced from one sample in a study of blood T cell repertoires in COVID-19. The method was immunoSEQ multiplex PCR; TCRdb's version includes in-frame clones alone and lacks a portion of them. This sample has approximately 300,000 clones, with 85% found just once. Sequencing was performed on PBMCs or T cells enriched from blood (not recorded which). The receptors originated from a woman under 40 who had been exposed to COVID-19.

This chain uses TRBV18 with TRBJ1-1, with D perhaps TRBD1 (5 bases). This CDR3 comprises 14 residues. Trimming cost V 3 bases and J 2 bases, with 10 bases left between them. Germline loops: CDR1 KGHSH, CDR2 LQKENI. The CDR3 is CASSPNTGNTEAFF. The CDR3 bases are TGTGCCAGCTCACCGAACACAGGCAACACTGAAGCTTTCTTT.

This clone was detected once. CDR3 in DNA: TGTGCCAGCACCACGACAGGGTCTAGCACAGATACGCAGTATTTT. Translation: CASTTTGSSTDTQYF. The gene calls are TRBV7-3 and TRBJ2-3, with 7 bases that match TRBD1. The CDR3 loop spans 15 amino acids. Germline V CDR1 and CDR2: SGHTA, FQGTGA. J was trimmed by 0 bases and V by 7 bases; bases with no gene match: 7.

The V and J genes are TRBV28 and TRBJ2-7; maybe TRBD1 (6 bases). There are 17 residues in the CDR3. Germline V gene lookup returns CDR1 MDHEN and CDR2 SYDVKM. V lost 5 bases to trimming and J lost 5 bases, with 25 bases between them. In DNA, the CDR3 is TGTGCCAGCAGTACTGGGTTTGGACAGAGGACCAACCACGAGCAGTACTTC. It translates to CASSTGFGQRTNHEQYF.

The chain recombines TRBV19 with TRBJ2-1, with 7 bases fitting TRBD2. With 5 bases clipped from V and 6 bases from J, the junction kept 10 bases outside the gene matches. The CDR3 consists of 15 residues. The V gene's germline CDR1 is LNHDA and CDR2 SQIVND (reference sequence). CDR3 nucleotide sequence: TGTGCCAGTAGTCAAGAGACTAGCTTCCCCAATGAGCAGTTCTTC. Translation: CASSQETSFPNEQFF.

This chain links TRBV28 with TRBJ1-2; 7 bases are shared with TRBD1. Trimming at V came to 2 bases and at J to 3 bases, leaving 3 bases not matched to a gene. The CDR3 is 14 amino acids. Germline lookup yields CDR1 MDHEN and CDR2 SYDVKM. CDR3 loop: CASSLKGGYYGYTF. The CDR3 region has the DNA TGTGCCAGCAGTTTAAAAGGGGGCTACTATGGCTACACCTTC.

This chain uses TRBV30 with TRBJ1-5; D might be TRBD1 (5 bases). The germline V and J ends were trimmed by 1 base and 4 bases, with 8 bases remaining between them. The CDR3 totals 13 residues. Germline V gives CDR1 GTSNPN, CDR2 SVGIG (reference sequence). The CDR3 coding sequence is TGTGCCTGGAGTGAACAGGAGAATCAGCCCCAGCATTTT. Residues: CAWSEQENQPQHF.

V is TRBV4-1 and J is TRBJ2-7; 11 nucleotides match TRBD2. The V and J ends lost 3 bases and 1 base, in that order; junction bases with no gene match: 14. The CDR3 covers 19 residues. The germline V gene encodes CDR1 MGHRA and CDR2 YSYEKL. The CDR3 is CASSHPRLAGGIESYEQYF. CDR3 bases: TGCGCCAGCAGCCACCCCCGGCTAGCGGGAGGAATTGAATCCTACGAGCAGTACTTC.

This chain uses TRBV10-1 with TRBJ1-5; D is uncertain. Germline CDR1 and CDR2: WNHNN and SYGVQD (reference sequence). This CDR3 is 14 amino acids long. The V end was cut by 0 bases, the J end by 13 bases, with 16 bases between. The CDR3 loop is CASSESMPVFTQHF. The CDR3 bases are TGCGCCAGCAGTGAGTCAATGCCGGTTTTTACTCAGCATTTT.

This clone was detected only a few times. The rearrangement uses TRBV9 and TRBJ1-2, with D unresolved. CDR1 SGDLS and CDR2 YYNGEE come from the germline V gene. The ends were cut back, 1 base at V and 3 bases at J, with 10 bases in the middle. This CDR3 contains 14 residues. CDR3 region: CASSVQDLDYGYTF. The CDR3 nucleotides read TGTGCCAGCAGCGTACAGGATCTCGACTATGGCTACACCTTC.

The chain recombines TRBV28 with TRBJ1-4, with D uncertain. This CDR3 comprises 16 residues. Per germline, CDR1 MDHEN and CDR2 SYDVKM. Trimming took off 2 bases at V and 8 bases at J, with 18 bases between the two ends. The CDR3 DNA reads TGTGCCAGCAGTTTACAATCCGAGAGGCCTGGAGAAAAACTGTTTTTT. It encodes CASSLQSERPGEKLFF.

The V gene is TRBV2, the J gene TRBJ2-3; tentatively, D is TRBD2 (6 bases). CDR3 size: 15 residues. Germline values: CDR1 SNHLY, CDR2 FYNNEI. Trimming took 3 bases from V and 6 from J, leaving 16 bases between them. As DNA, the CDR3 is TGTGCCAGCAGTGAGAGTTTCATTGGAGGGGATACGCAGTATTTT. Translated, it gives CASSESFIGGDTQYF.

The J gene is TRBJ2-3, the V gene TRBV3-1 (or the pseudogene TRBV3-2), with 8 nucleotides matching TRBD1. CDR1 and CDR2 from the germline V gene are LGHDT and YNNKEL (reference sequence). The V gene end was trimmed by 4 bases and the J gene end by 3 bases; junction bases not matched to a gene: 3. The CDR3 contains 14 residues. The CDR3 nucleotides are TGTGCCAGCAGCCGGACAGGGAGAACAGATACGCAGTATTTT. Translated, it gives CASSRTGRTDTQYF.

This rearrangement joins TRBV28 to TRBJ1-2, with D uncertain. V was shortened by 1 base and J by 6 bases, with 18 bases between the two germline ends. CDR1 and CDR2 (germline): MDHEN, SYDVKM. This CDR3 has 16 residues. The CDR3 region has the DNA TGTGCCAGCAGTTTATTAGGAGGGCAGACTGGGAATGGCTACACCTTC. Translated: CASSLLGGQTGNGYTF.

The CDR3 here is CASSPDIVGQGNEQFF. CDR3 bases: TGCGCCAGCAGCCCCGACATCGTGGGACAGGGAAATGAGCAGTTCTTC. This chain links TRBV5-1 with TRBJ2-1, with 9 positions matching TRBD1. With 4 bases clipped from V and 7 bases from J, the junction kept 12 bases outside the gene matches. The CDR3 has 16 amino acids. CDR1 is SGHRS, CDR2 YFSETQ, per germline.

V is TRBV5-5 and J is TRBJ2-7; the match to TRBD1 covers 7 bases. The trim removed 3 bases at V and 5 bases at J, leaving 11 bases unmatched. The CDR3 spans 15 residues. CDR1 and CDR2 from the germline V gene are SGHKS and YYEKEE (reference sequence). The CDR3 DNA reads TGTGCCAGCAGCTCGGGACAGAACCCCCAAAACGAGCAGTACTTC. It is translated as CASSSGQNPQNEQYF.

This clone was detected once. This chain connects TRBV4-1 to TRBJ2-3; weak D call: TRBD2 (5 bases). Germline V gene sequence: CDR1 MGHRA, CDR2 YSYEKL. The V gene lost 1 base and the J gene lost 4 bases, with 12 bases spanning the gap. The CDR3 spans 15 residues. The CDR3: CASSQGGWRADTQYF. DNA of the CDR3: TGCGCCAGCAGCCAAGGAGGGTGGCGGGCAGATACGCAGTATTTT.

This chain connects TRBV19 to TRBJ1-5; no definite D call. From germline, CDR1 is LNHDA and CDR2 SQIVND (reference sequence). This CDR3 is 15 amino acids long. V lost 4 bases and J 5 bases, leaving 15 bases between the germline ends. The chain's CDR3 is CASSNSRGMYQPQHF. CDR3 sequence (DNA): TGTGCCAGTAGTAATTCTCGGGGTATGTATCAGCCCCAGCATTTT. The whole variable domain, filled in from reference TRBV19 and TRBJ1-5, reads DGGITQSPKYLFRKEGQNVTLSCEQNLNHDAMYWYRQDPGQGLRLIYYSQIVNDFQKGDIAEGYSVSREKKESFPLTVTSAQKNPTAFYLCASSNSRGMYQPQHFGDGTRLSIL.

The sample holds a few counts of this clone. The genes are TRBV19 and TRBJ2-1; no reliable D call. From germline, CDR1 is LNHDA and CDR2 SQIVND (reference sequence). V lost 8 bases to trimming and J lost 2 bases, with 16 bases between them. This CDR3 region has 15 residues. The CDR3 loop is CASSPSSDAYNEQFF. The DNA for the CDR3 is TGTGCCAGTTCCCCATCAAGCGACGCCTACAATGAGCAGTTCTTC.